These 24 T cell receptor beta chains came from one sample sequenced in a study of cytomegalovirus exposure and HLA in healthy donors. PCR employed 60 Vbeta and 13 Jbeta primers. Some clones are missing from TCRdb's copy, which holds only in-frame ones; the method was immunoSEQ multiplex PCR. The sample yields about 100,000 clones, around three quarters seen once. What was sequenced was PBMCs. Receptors were obtained from a woman between 45 and 65 years old in good health and CMV-seropositive.

The CDR3 loop reads CASSSRGRGTYEQYF. The CDR3 bases are TGTGCCAGCAGTTCCAGGGGGCGCGGGACCTACGAGCAGTACTTC. The chain employs TRBV6-5 and TRBJ2-7; 8 nucleotides match TRBD1. The junction had 7 bases not matched to a gene; V was cut back by 4 bases and J by 2 bases. CDR1 MNHEY and CDR2 SVGAGI come from the germline V gene. The CDR3 is 15 residues long.

V usage is TRBV9 and J usage is TRBJ1-6, with TRBD1 matching 8 bases. The germline V gene has CDR1 SGDLS and CDR2 YYNGEE. The J segment lost 5 bases and the V segment lost 3 bases, leaving 4 bases of the junction unmatched. This CDR3 spans 15 amino acids. The CDR3 region is CASSDTTGDNSPLHF. Written as DNA, the CDR3 is TGTGCCAGCAGCGACACGACAGGGGATAATTCACCCCTCCACTTT.

J is TRBJ2-3 and V is TRBV6-6; D gene unclear. The CDR3 extends over 13 amino acids. Germline CDR1 reads MNHNY; CDR2 reads SVGAGI (reference sequence). The V gene lost 2 bases and the J gene lost 4 bases, with 7 bases spanning the gap. Here the CDR3 reads CASSYLRADTQYF. CDR3 bases: TGTGCCAGCAGTTACCTTCGGGCAGATACGCAGTATTTT.

This clone was counted between two and nine times. The chain uses TRBV15 and TRBJ2-3, with TRBD2 identical over 8 bases. CDR3 size: 17 residues. With 1 base clipped from V and 5 bases from J, the junction kept 11 bases outside the gene matches. The V gene's germline CDR1 is LNHNV and CDR2 YYDKDF (reference sequence). This CDR3 is CATSRGGGLGVRDTQYF. The CDR3 DNA follows: TGTGCCACCAGCAGAGGCGGGGGACTAGGGGTAAGAGATACGCAGTATTTT.

CDR3 residues: CASSQDGTGGLGGTDTQYF. For the CDR3, the DNA is TGTGCCAGCAGCCAAGACGGCACAGGGGGCCTTGGGGGCACAGATACGCAGTATTTT. The rearrangement links TRBV4-2 to TRBJ2-3; 9 bases match TRBD1. CDR1 is LGHNA, CDR2 YNFKEQ, per germline. This CDR3 is 19 amino acids long. The V segment lost 0 bases and the J segment 1 base; nucleotides outside the gene matches: 11.

The rearrangement links TRBV12-5 to TRBJ1-1; 9 bases fit TRBD1. V lost 2 bases and J lost 1; bases outside the gene matches: 17. The CDR3 has 20 amino acids. Per the germline V gene, CDR1 is LGHNT and CDR2 is FRNRAP. CDR3 in DNA: TGTGCTAGTGGTTTGTCACGGCAGTGGGACAGGGTGATGGGGAACACTGAAGCTTTCTTT. Its translation is CASGLSRQWDRVMGNTEAFF.

Regarding this clone: Sequence at one end of the junction differs from germline and may be a read error. The CDR3 sequence is CASSLQVNTEAFF. The CDR3 DNA follows: TGTGCTAGCAGCTTACAGGTGAACACTGAAGCTTTCTTT. This rearrangement joins TRBV7-7 to TRBJ1-1; perhaps TRBD1 as D (5 bases). Germline V gives CDR1 SSHAT, CDR2 FNYEAQ (reference sequence). The CDR3 runs 13 residues.

There are a few counts of this clone. The chain is built from TRBV11-2 and TRBJ2-2; 7 nucleotides agree with TRBD1. Germline values: CDR1 SGHAT, CDR2 FQNNGV. V trimming: 4 bases; J trimming: 6 bases; junction bases outside the gene matches: 11. The CDR3 length is 16 residues. CDR3 coding DNA: TGTGCCAGCAGCTCCCTGAGACAGGGAATCTCCGGGGAGCTGTTTTTT. It encodes CASSSLRQGISGELFF.

The table lists this clone with a count of one. The chain joins TRBV11-2 to TRBJ1-5; the D gene is possibly TRBD1 (5 bases). This CDR3 contains 16 residues. Deletions cut 0 bases from V and 4 bases from J, with 13 bases between. CDR1 is SGHAT and CDR2 is FQNNGV in the germline V gene. This CDR3 is CASSLDGTSANQPQHF. The CDR3 DNA reads TGTGCCAGCAGCTTAGATGGGACTTCCGCTAATCAGCCCCAGCATTTT.

The J gene is TRBJ2-5, the V gene TRBV30, with D perhaps matching TRBD2 (6 bases). This CDR3 is 14 amino acids long. Per germline, CDR1 GTSNPN and CDR2 SVGIG (reference sequence). The ends were cut back, 5 bases at V and 0 bases at J, with 13 bases in the middle. The CDR3 spells CAWGLGLNQETQYF. In DNA, the CDR3 is TGTGCCTGGGGGCTGGGACTTAACCAAGAGACCCAGTACTTC.

The CDR3 DNA sequence: TGTGCCAGCAGACCGGCTAGCGGGGGGGCCTCTGATGAGCAGTTCTTC. Amino acid sequence: CASRPASGGASDEQFF. The V call is TRBV2, the J call TRBJ2-1, with 12 positions matching TRBD2. The germline gives CDR1 SNHLY, CDR2 FYNNEI. The trim removed 6 bases at V and 8 bases at J, leaving 11 bases unmatched. The CDR3 loop spans 16 amino acids.

This clone was recorded only once. The chain has TRBV7-3 and TRBJ2-1, with 8 positions matching TRBD2. Germline lookup yields CDR1 SGHTA and CDR2 FQGTGA. The junction had 15 bases not matched to a gene; V was cut back by 4 bases and J by 10 bases. The CDR3 is made up of 16 amino acids. In DNA, the CDR3 is TGTGCCAGCAGCTCGGACCGCGGGACTAGGCGGGAGGAGCAGTTCTTC. It codes for CASSSDRGTRREEQFF.

The rearrangement joins TRBV11-3 to TRBJ1-1; weak D call: TRBD1 (6 bases). Germline V CDR1 and CDR2: SGHNT, YENEEA. V was trimmed by 5 bases and J by 6 bases, leaving 7 bases between them. The CDR3 covers 11 residues. The CDR3: CASSKGAEAFF. The CDR3, as DNA: TGTGCCAGCAGCAAGGGGGCTGAAGCTTTCTTT.

The chain recombines TRBV4-1 with TRBJ2-1; 11 nucleotides match TRBD2. The V segment lost 1 base and the J segment 2 bases; nucleotides outside the gene matches: 7. Per germline, CDR1 MGHRA and CDR2 YSYEKL. There are 18 residues in the CDR3. CDR3 amino acids: CASSQGVAGGLTYNEQFF. The CDR3 region has the DNA TGCGCCAGCAGCCAAGGGGTAGCGGGAGGGTTGACCTACAATGAGCAGTTCTTC.

J is TRBJ1-2 and V is TRBV2; D is unclear. Germline assignment: CDR1 SNHLY and CDR2 FYNNEI. This CDR3 spans 13 amino acids. V was trimmed by 4 bases and J by 10 bases, leaving 16 bases between them. In nucleotides, the CDR3 is TGTGCCAGCAGTGCACCTTCCCTCCAGGACTACACCTTC. It encodes CASSAPSLQDYTF.

This clone was counted only a few times. V and J are TRBV5-4 and TRBJ2-1; a weak D match, TRBD2 (5 bases). The CDR3 sequence is 15 residues long. Germline V gives CDR1 SGHNT, CDR2 YYREEE (reference sequence). V lost 3 bases to trimming and J lost 0 bases, with 10 bases between them. CDR3 sequence: CASSSGKSSYNEQFF. CDR3 nucleotides: TGTGCCAGCAGCTCCGGGAAAAGCTCCTACAATGAGCAGTTCTTC.

This chain uses TRBV7-9 with TRBJ2-1; 10 nucleotides match TRBD2. Germline lookup yields CDR1 SEHNR and CDR2 FQNEAQ (reference sequence). The CDR3 covers 15 residues. The J segment lost 5 bases and the V segment lost 4 bases, leaving 5 bases of the junction unmatched. CDR3 protein: CASSSTSGTNNEQFF. The CDR3 bases are TGTGCCAGCAGCTCCACTAGCGGGACCAACAATGAGCAGTTCTTC.

The V gene is TRBV27, the J gene TRBJ2-7; D gene unclear. V was shortened by 0 bases and J by 2 bases, with 11 bases between the two germline ends. CDR1 and CDR2 (germline): MNHEY, SMNVEV (reference sequence). The CDR3 length is 15 residues. The CDR3 region is CASSLSPTGTYEQYF. The CDR3 bases are TGTGCCAGCAGTTTATCTCCGACTGGAACCTACGAGCAGTACTTC.

The chain links TRBV6-5 to TRBJ1-1; D ambiguous. Trimming shortened V by 7 bases and J by 4 bases, and 16 bases separated the two germline ends. The V gene's germline CDR1 is MNHEY and CDR2 SVGAGI. CDR3 length: 14 residues. The CDR3 DNA follows: TGTGCCAGCATTTCTTTGTGGGCGGGCACTGAAGCTTTCTTT. This sequence encodes CASISLWAGTEAFF.

The gene calls are TRBV21-1 and TRBJ1-1; TRBD1 is the table's D call and was not checked against the DNA. TRBV21-1 is classified as a pseudogene. The CDR3 length is 16 residues. This CDR3 is CASSKGGPTGATEAFF. The DNA for the CDR3 is TGTGCCAGCAGCAAAGGGGGACCGACAGGGGCCACTGAAGCTTTCTTT.

This rearrangement joins TRBV5-4 to TRBJ1-2, with D possibly being TRBD1 (5 bases). The ends were cut back, 1 base at V and 8 bases at J, with 12 bases in the middle. Germline-derived CDR1 and CDR2 are SGHNT and YYREEE (reference sequence). The CDR3 covers 13 residues. The CDR3 region is CASSLYGAAGYTF. CDR3 bases: TGTGCCAGCAGCTTGTATGGGGCGGCGGGCTACACCTTC.

V gene TRBV29-1 combines with J gene TRBJ2-7; D perhaps matches TRBD2 (5 bases). The ends were cut back, 7 bases at V and 3 bases at J, with 19 bases in the middle. This CDR3 has 14 amino acids. Per germline, CDR1 SQVTM and CDR2 ANQGSEA. The CDR3, as DNA: TGCAGCGAGCGACGTAGCCCCCGGGACTACGAGCAGTACTTC. This encodes CSERRSPRDYEQYF.

The V call is TRBV25-1, the J call TRBJ2-5; D remains unclear. V lost 3 bases to trimming and J lost 5 bases, with 19 bases between them. The germline V gene encodes CDR1 MGHDK and CDR2 SYGVNS. The CDR3 totals 16 residues. CDR3 sequence: CASSEVKAAHGETQYF. CDR3 DNA sequence: TGTGCCAGCAGTGAGGTTAAAGCAGCCCACGGGGAGACCCAGTACTTC.

The chain joins TRBV9 to TRBJ1-2; D is perhaps TRBD1 (6 bases). The germline V gene has CDR1 SGDLS and CDR2 YYNGEE. The V end lost 2 bases, the J end lost 8 bases, and 10 bases lay between the germline ends. This CDR3 region has 12 residues. CDR3 protein: CASSVTGFGYTF. CDR3 sequence (DNA): TGTGCCAGCAGCGTCACAGGGTTCGGCTACACCTTC. The full variable domain, with the rest looked up from reference TRBV9 and TRBJ1-2, is DSGVTQTPKHLITATGQRVTLRCSPRSGDLSVYWYQQSLDQGLQFLIQYYNGEERAKGNILERFSAQQFPDLHSELNLSSLELGDSALYFCASSVTGFGYTFGSGTRLTVV.